The entry below gives a single T cell receptor (beta chain) sequence along with its context. This specimen belongs to a study of blood T cells in healthy people across ages. A second about 6 to 11 cycle PCR used barcoded and J-beta primers. TCRdb re-analysed the 5' RACE reads in MiXCR, keeping a single row per CDR3 protein. The sample has about 970,000 distinct CDR3 sequences, roughly 50% seen once. Per the germline V gene, CDR1 is ENHRY and CDR2 is SYGVKD. The V end was cut by 2 bases, the J end by 5 bases, with 16 bases between. The CDR3 runs 15 residues. Material: blood. This clonotype originated in an older woman in good health. The chain has TRBV10-3 and TRBJ2-7; D is possibly TRBD2 (5 bases). DNA for the CDR3: TGTGCCATCAGTGAGCCCACGAGGGCTCTCCACGAGCAGTACTTC. It specifies CAISEPTRALHEQYF.